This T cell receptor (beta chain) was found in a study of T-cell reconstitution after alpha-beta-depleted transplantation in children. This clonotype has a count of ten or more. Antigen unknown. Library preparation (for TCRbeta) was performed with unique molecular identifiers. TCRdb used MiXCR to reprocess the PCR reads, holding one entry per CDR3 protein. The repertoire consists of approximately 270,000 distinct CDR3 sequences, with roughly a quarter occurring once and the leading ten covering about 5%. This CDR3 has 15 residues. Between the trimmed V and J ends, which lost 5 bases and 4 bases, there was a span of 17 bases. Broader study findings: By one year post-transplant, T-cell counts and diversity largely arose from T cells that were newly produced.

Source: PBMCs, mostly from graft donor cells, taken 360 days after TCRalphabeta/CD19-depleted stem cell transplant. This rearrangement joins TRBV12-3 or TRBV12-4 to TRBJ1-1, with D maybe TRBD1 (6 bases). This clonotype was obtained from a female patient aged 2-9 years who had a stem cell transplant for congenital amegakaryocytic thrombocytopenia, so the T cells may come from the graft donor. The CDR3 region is CASSPQGPGVTEAFF. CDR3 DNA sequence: TGTGCCAGCAGTCCCCAGGGGCCGGGGGTCACTGAAGCTTTCTTT.